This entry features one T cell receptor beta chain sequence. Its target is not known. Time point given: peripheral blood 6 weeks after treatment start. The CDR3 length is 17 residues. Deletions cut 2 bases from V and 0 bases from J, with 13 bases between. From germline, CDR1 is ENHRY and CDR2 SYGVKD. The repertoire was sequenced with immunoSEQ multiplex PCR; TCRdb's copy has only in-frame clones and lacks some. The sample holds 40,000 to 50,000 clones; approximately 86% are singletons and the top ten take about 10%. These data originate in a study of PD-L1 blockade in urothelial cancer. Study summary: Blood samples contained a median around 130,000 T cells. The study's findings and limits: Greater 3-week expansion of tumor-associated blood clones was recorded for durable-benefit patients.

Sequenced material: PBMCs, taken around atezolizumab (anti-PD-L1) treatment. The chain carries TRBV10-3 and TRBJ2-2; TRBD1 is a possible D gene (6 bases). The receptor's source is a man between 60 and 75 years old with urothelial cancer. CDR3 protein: CAISELTGATNTGELFF. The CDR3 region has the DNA TGTGCCATCAGTGAGCTGACAGGAGCAACGAACACCGGGGAGCTGTTTTTT.